The 7 T cell receptor beta chains reported below all come from one sample, sequenced in a study of blood T cells in healthy people across ages. A sample-barcoded 5' primer and a J-beta primer mix were used in a second PCR of roughly 7 to 11 cycles. In TCRdb, the 5' RACE reads were re-called with MiXCR into one record per CDR3 protein. The sample lists roughly 1.6 million distinct CDR3 sequences; 30% to 35% were seen once. Sequenced sample: blood. The receptor source for this set is a woman younger than 45 in good health.

Only a few counts were recorded for this clonotype. V usage is TRBV11-2 and J usage is TRBJ2-7; D is uncertain. With 1 base removed from V and 5 bases from J, the gap between germline ends came to 15 bases. This CDR3 is built from 15 residues. Per the germline V gene, CDR1 is SGHAT and CDR2 is FQNNGV. CDR3 sequence: CASSLGVSREDEQYF. In nucleotides, the CDR3 is TGTGCCAGCAGCTTAGGGGTCTCCAGAGAAGACGAGCAGTACTTC.

This chain joins TRBV2 and TRBJ2-1, with 14 bases identical to TRBD2. The CDR3 is made up of 16 amino acids. Trimming took 4 bases from V and 9 from J; bases not matched to a gene: 8. In germline, CDR1 is SNHLY, CDR2 FYNNEI. The CDR3: CASSAPTSGGVSEQFF. The DNA for the CDR3 is TGTGCCAGCAGTGCCCCGACTAGCGGGGGGGTGAGTGAGCAGTTCTTC.

This clonotype was seen a handful of times. The gene calls are TRBV6-1 and TRBJ1-1; D uncertain. The CDR3 covers 12 residues. The ends were cut back, 6 bases at V and 5 bases at J, with 10 bases in the middle. Germline V CDR1 and CDR2: MNHNS, SASEGT. Here the CDR3 reads CASRKSRTEAFF. CDR3 DNA: TGTGCCAGCAGAAAATCTAGGACTGAAGCTTTCTTT.

Many counts were recorded for this clonotype. The rearrangement links TRBV6-5 to TRBJ2-5, with D maybe TRBD2 (5 bases). Germline CDR1 is MNHEY and CDR2 is SVGAGI. V was clipped by 7 bases and J by 13 bases, with 13 bases between them. CDR3 length: 10 amino acids. CDR3 residues: CASIRGRRYF. Written as DNA, the CDR3 is TGTGCCAGCATCCGTGGGAGAAGGTACTTC.

This clonotype was seen a handful of times. The chain employs TRBV6-1 and TRBJ2-5; 8 bases map to TRBD1. In germline, CDR1 is MNHNS, CDR2 SASEGT. With V trimmed by 1 base and J by 7 bases, 11 bases remained unmatched. This CDR3 region has 16 residues. The CDR3, as DNA: TGTGCCAGCAGTGAAGAGGGACAGGTCCTGGGAGGGACCCAGTACTTC. It codes for CASSEEGQVLGGTQYF.

This chain joins TRBV30 and TRBJ2-7; 11 bases agree with TRBD1. Per the germline V gene, CDR1 is GTSNPN and CDR2 is SVGIG (reference sequence). CDR3 size: 14 residues. V lost 2 bases and J lost 3; bases outside the gene matches: 3. CDR3 DNA: TGTGCCTGGAGTCCCGGGACAGGGGGCTACGAGCAGTACTTC. Protein sequence: CAWSPGTGGYEQYF.

This clonotype was seen a few times. CDR3 in DNA: TGTGCCAGCAGCTTGGACGGACTAGGCTACAATGAGCAGTTCTTC. It yields the protein CASSLDGLGYNEQFF. The chain combines TRBV7-3 with TRBJ2-1; TRBD2 matches at 7 bases. CDR3 length: 15 amino acids. Germline CDR1 reads SGHTA; CDR2 reads FQGTGA. V shed 3 bases and J 3 bases; nucleotides not matched to a gene: 5.